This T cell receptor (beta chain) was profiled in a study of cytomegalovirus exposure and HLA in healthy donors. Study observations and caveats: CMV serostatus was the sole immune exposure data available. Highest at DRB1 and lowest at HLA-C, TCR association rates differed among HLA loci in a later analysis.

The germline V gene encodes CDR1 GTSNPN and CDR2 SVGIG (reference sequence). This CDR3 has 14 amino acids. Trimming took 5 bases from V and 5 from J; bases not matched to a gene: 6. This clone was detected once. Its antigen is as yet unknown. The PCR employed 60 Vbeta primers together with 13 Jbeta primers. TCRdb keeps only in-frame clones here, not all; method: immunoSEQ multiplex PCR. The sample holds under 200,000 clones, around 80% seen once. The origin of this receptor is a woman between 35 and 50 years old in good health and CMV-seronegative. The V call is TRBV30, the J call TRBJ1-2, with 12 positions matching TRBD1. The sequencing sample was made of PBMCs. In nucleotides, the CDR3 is TGTGCCTGGTCCTTGGGACAGGGGGCATATGGCTACACCTTC. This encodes CAWSLGQGAYGYTF.